This entry lists 32 T cell receptor beta chains sequenced from one sample in a study of T cells in Graves' hyperthyroidism and ophthalmopathy. TCR beta CDR3 region amplification was performed from RNA transcripts. HTBI primers were used for first-round RT-PCR of the TCR CDR3. Each CDR3 protein gets one entry after TCRdb re-called the multiplex PCR reads with MiXCR. The top ten clones hold around 7.3% of a sample with a few hundred thousand distinct CDR3 sequences, 15% to 19% of them seen once. The sample consisted of blood. Receptors were obtained from a woman aged 25 to 39 with Graves' hyperthyroidism.

This clonotype was observed at least ten times. This chain links TRBV2 with TRBJ2-1, with a tentative D call TRBD2 (5 bases). The V and J ends lost 6 bases and 0 bases respectively, with 6 bases between them. Looked up from germline, CDR1 is SNHLY and CDR2 is FYNNEI. The CDR3 spans 13 residues. The CDR3 DNA reads as TGTGCCAGCAGCCGGGACTCCTACAATGAGCAGTTCTTC. It translates to CASSRDSYNEQFF.

Concerning this clonotype itself: The junction does not match germline at one end; this may be a read error. The chain has TRBV27 and TRBJ1-2; 7 bases are a match to TRBD1. In germline, CDR1 is MNHEY, CDR2 SMNVEV (reference sequence). This CDR3 contains 15 residues. CDR3 sequence (DNA): TGTGCCAGCGGTTTATCAACGACAGGGCACTATGGCTACACCTTC. Protein product: CASGLSTTGHYGYTF.

This clonotype was seen a handful of times. V is TRBV18 and J is TRBJ2-1; 14 nucleotides agree with TRBD2. CDR3 length: 17 amino acids. CDR1 and CDR2 from the germline V gene are KGHSH and LQKENI. J gave up 9 bases and V 5 bases, and 12 bases lay outside the gene matches. The CDR3 sequence: CASSVPPGLAGVGEQFF. CDR3 sequence (DNA): TGTGCCAGCTCAGTACCTCCGGGACTAGCGGGAGTGGGTGAGCAGTTCTTC.

The chain's CDR3 is CASSPTDNEQFF. The CDR3 region has the DNA TGTGCCAGCAGTCCCACTGACAATGAGCAGTTCTTC. The chain is built from TRBV7-9 and TRBJ2-1; D not resolved. The CDR3 runs 12 residues. Germline V gene data show CDR1 as SEHNR and CDR2 as FQNEAQ (reference sequence). The V end lost 6 bases, the J end lost 5 bases, and 8 bases lay between the germline ends.

This chain joins TRBV5-6 and TRBJ2-3; TRBD2 matches at 7 bases. J gave up 1 base and V 3 bases, and 14 bases lay outside the gene matches. This CDR3 comprises 18 residues. Germline V gives CDR1 SGHDT, CDR2 YYEEEE. The DNA for the CDR3 is TGTGCCAGCAGCTCGGACGGGAGGCCTCCTATGGGCACAGATACGCAGTATTTT. Its protein is CASSSDGRPPMGTDTQYF.

The J gene is TRBJ2-2, the V gene TRBV20-1, with D hard to call. CDR1 is DFQATT, CDR2 SNEGSKA, per germline (reference sequence). V lost 5 bases and J lost 5, with 12 bases in between. CDR3 size: 13 residues. This CDR3 is CSAEESGTGELFF. The CDR3 DNA reads as TGCAGTGCTGAAGAATCAGGTACCGGGGAGCTGTTTTTT.

This rearrangement joins TRBV5-1 to TRBJ2-7; TRBD2 matches 12 bases. Trimming removed 6 bases from V and 3 bases from J; junction bases left unmatched: 13. Germline CDR1 reads SGHRS; CDR2 reads YFSETQ. This CDR3 is 17 amino acids long. The CDR3 DNA sequence: TGCGCCAGCAAGCAATCGGGACTAGCGGGTGGGTACTACGAGCAGTACTTC. Residues: CASKQSGLAGGYYEQYF.

The genes are TRBV27 and TRBJ2-1; no reliable D call. This CDR3 contains 13 residues. Germline loops: CDR1 MNHEY, CDR2 SMNVEV (reference sequence). The V end was cut by 10 bases, the J end by 6 bases, with 16 bases between. The CDR3 sequence is CATATPVGNEQFF. CDR3 in DNA: TGTGCCACCGCGACCCCCGTGGGCAATGAGCAGTTCTTC.

The chain is built from TRBV10-3 and TRBJ2-1; no definite D call. The germline gives CDR1 ENHRY, CDR2 SYGVKD. This CDR3 is built from 12 residues. V was clipped by 4 bases and J by 6 bases, with 7 bases between them. The CDR3 is CAISASGNEQFF. The CDR3, as DNA: TGTGCCATCAGTGCCTCAGGCAATGAGCAGTTCTTC.

Many counts were recorded for this clonotype. The gene calls are TRBV7-9 and TRBJ2-7; 7 positions agree with TRBD1. The junction had 7 bases not matched to a gene; V was cut back by 1 base and J by 4 bases. The CDR3 consists of 15 residues. The germline V gene has CDR1 SEHNR and CDR2 FQNEAQ (reference sequence). As DNA, the CDR3 is TGTGCCAGCAGCTTAGGCGCAGGGGGAGAGTACGAGCAGTACTTC. Residues: CASSLGAGGEYEQYF. The full variable domain, its missing parts supplied by reference TRBV7-9 and TRBJ2-7, is DTGVSQNPRHKITKRGQNVTFRCDPISEHNRLYWYRQTLGQGPEFLTYFQNEAQLEKSRLLSDRFSAERPKGSFSTLEIQRTEQGDSAMYLCASSLGAGGEYEQYFGPGTRLTVT.

The gene calls are TRBV9 and TRBJ1-3, with D tentatively TRBD1 (5 bases). The V end was cut by 0 bases, the J end by 0 bases, with 13 bases between. The germline V gene encodes CDR1 SGDLS and CDR2 YYNGEE. The CDR3 extends over 17 amino acids. The DNA for the CDR3 is TGTGCCAGCAGCGTAGCCCCGGACATCTTCTCTGGAAACACCATATATTTT. Translation: CASSVAPDIFSGNTIYF.

V and J are TRBV6-2 or TRBV6-3 and TRBJ2-5; D possibly corresponds to TRBD1 (5 bases). There are 14 residues in the CDR3. Germline assignment: CDR1 MNHEY and CDR2 SVGEGT. Trimming cost V 6 bases and J 1 base, with 12 bases left between them. CDR3: CASSRDSIQETQYF. The CDR3 coding sequence is TGTGCCAGCAGCCGTGACAGTATCCAAGAGACCCAGTACTTC.

At least ten counts were recorded for this clonotype. The chain uses TRBV28 and TRBJ1-1; 7 positions match TRBD1. This CDR3 is built from 15 residues. V lost 2 bases to trimming and J lost 3 bases; unmatched junction nucleotides: 6. Germline V gives CDR1 MDHEN, CDR2 SYDVKM. CDR3 bases: TGTGCCAGCAGTTTAGGGCAGGGGGGGTACACTGAAGCTTTCTTT. Its translation: CASSLGQGGYTEAFF.

Written as DNA, the CDR3 is TGTGCCAGCAGTTTTGTCCCACACGGACAGGGGGCGGGGGAGCAGTACTTC. It codes for CASSFVPHGQGAGEQYF. V usage is TRBV27 and J usage is TRBJ2-7; 11 nucleotides agree with TRBD1. J was trimmed by 7 bases and V by 3 bases; bases with no gene match: 14. Germline CDR1 MNHEY, CDR2 SMNVEV (reference sequence). This CDR3 region has 17 residues.

J is TRBJ2-7 and V is TRBV9; TRBD1 agrees at 7 bases. There are 14 residues in the CDR3. J lost 3 bases, V lost 6 bases, and 9 bases had no gene match. Germline CDR1 SGDLS, CDR2 YYNGEE. Here the CDR3 DNA reads TGTGCCAGCACCCCGACAGGGATGAACTACGAGCAGTACTTC. Translated: CASTPTGMNYEQYF.

The sample holds many counts of this clonotype. This chain connects TRBV3-1 to TRBJ2-5, with no clear D. The CDR3 consists of 14 residues. V was clipped by 0 bases and J by 1 base, with 6 bases between them. Germline V gives CDR1 LGHDT, CDR2 YNNKEL (reference sequence). CDR3 region: CASSQDTVQETQYF. The CDR3 region has the DNA TGTGCCAGCAGCCAAGATACGGTCCAAGAGACCCAGTACTTC.

This clonotype was counted many times. CDR3 DNA: TGTGCCAGCAGCTTAGCCGGGTCAGCCTATGGCTACACCTTC. This gives the protein CASSLAGSAYGYTF. V usage is TRBV7-2 and J usage is TRBJ1-2, with unresolved D. The CDR3 totals 14 residues. From germline, CDR1 is SGHTA and CDR2 FQGNSA. V lost 0 bases and J lost 4, with 9 bases in between.

This clonotype was counted a few times. This rearrangement joins TRBV9 to TRBJ2-5; D remains unclear. This CDR3 is 13 amino acids long. Germline-derived CDR1 and CDR2 are SGDLS and YYNGEE. The V and J ends lost 0 bases and 2 bases respectively, with 5 bases between them. For the CDR3, the DNA is TGTGCCAGCAGCGTAGCTAGTCAAGAGACCCAGTACTTC. Residues: CASSVASQETQYF.

This clonotype was picked up many times. V and J are TRBV30 and TRBJ2-1; TRBD2 might be the D (6 bases). The V gene's germline CDR1 is GTSNPN and CDR2 SVGIG (reference sequence). CDR3 size: 12 residues. The CDR3 loop is CGVADLFGEQFF. The CDR3, as DNA: TGTGGTGTAGCGGATCTTTTCGGGGAGCAGTTCTTC.

This clonotype was found a few times. The V gene is TRBV20-1, the J gene TRBJ2-7; tentative D call: TRBD1 (5 bases). Germline V gene sequence: CDR1 DFQATT, CDR2 SNEGSKA (reference sequence). Trimming pared 2 bases from V and 6 bases from J, leaving 17 bases between. The CDR3 has 14 residues. The CDR3 reads CSARKVDSTCEQYF. DNA of the CDR3: TGCAGTGCTAGAAAGGTCGACAGTACATGCGAGCAGTACTTC.

There are many counts of this clonotype. The chain links TRBV3-1 to TRBJ2-7, with TRBD1 identical over 7 bases. Trimming at V came to 2 bases and at J to 5 bases, leaving 6 bases not matched to a gene. Germline-derived CDR1 and CDR2 are LGHDT and YNNKEL (reference sequence). The CDR3 length is 14 residues. The DNA for the CDR3 is TGTGCCAGCAGCCAACAAGAGGGGGCTAACGAGCAGTACTTC. It codes for CASSQQEGANEQYF.

This clonotype was seen a few times. The chain carries TRBV7-3 and TRBJ2-1; TRBD1 agrees at 8 bases. This CDR3 has 15 amino acids. CDR1 and CDR2 from the germline V gene are SGHTA and FQGTGA. J gave up 4 bases and V 1 base, and 3 bases lay outside the gene matches. CDR3 nucleotides: TGTGCCAGCAGCTTAATAGACAGGGGTTACAATGAGCAGTTCTTC. It specifies CASSLIDRGYNEQFF. Together with reference TRBV7-3 and TRBJ2-1, the CDR3 gives the full variable domain: GAGVSQTPSNKVTEKGKYVELRCDPISGHTALYWYRQSLGQGPEFLIYFQGTGAADDSGLPNDRFFAVRPEGSVSTLKIQRTERGDSAVYLCASSLIDRGYNEQFFGPGTRLTVL.

A few counts support this clonotype. The chain joins TRBV20-1 to TRBJ1-1; 7 nucleotides align to TRBD1. The CDR3 spans 14 residues. The germline V gene encodes CDR1 DFQATT and CDR2 SNEGSKA (reference sequence). With 2 bases clipped from V and 2 bases from J, the junction kept 5 bases outside the gene matches. The CDR3, as DNA: TGCAGTGCTAGACCTGGGACAGCAAACACTGAAGCTTTCTTT. Translating it yields CSARPGTANTEAFF.

The V call is TRBV5-1, the J call TRBJ2-3; D is unresolved. CDR3 size: 12 residues. In germline, CDR1 is SGHRS, CDR2 YFSETQ. The V end was cut by 4 bases, the J end by 5 bases, with 8 bases between. CDR3 nucleotide sequence: TGCGCCAGCAGCATATCAGGAGATACGCAGTATTTT. Translation: CASSISGDTQYF. The full variable domain, with the rest looked up from reference TRBV5-1 and TRBJ2-3, is KAGVTQTPRYLIKTRGQQVTLSCSPISGHRSVSWYQQTPGQGLQFLFEYFSETQRNKGNFPGRFSGRQFSNSRSEMNVSTLELGDSALYLCASSISGDTQYFGPGTRLTVL.

This clonotype was found a few times. The chain combines TRBV30 with TRBJ1-6; 8 bases map to TRBD1. The CDR3 spans 16 residues. Germline CDR1 and CDR2: GTSNPN and SVGIG (reference sequence). V dropped 2 bases and J dropped 7; count of bases not matched to a gene: 10. The CDR3 sequence is CAWSKHKGQVNSPLHF. CDR3 nucleotides: TGTGCCTGGAGTAAGCACAAGGGACAGGTCAATTCACCCCTCCACTTT.

This clonotype was recorded a few times. The genes are TRBV10-2 and TRBJ2-3; 8 bases align to TRBD2. From germline, CDR1 is WSHSY and CDR2 SAAADI. Germline trimming cut 10 bases from V and 4 bases from J; bases unmatched to any gene: 7. This CDR3 is 13 amino acids long. This CDR3 is CATRAGGADTQYF. The CDR3 nucleotides read TGCGCCACCCGGGCGGGGGGAGCAGATACGCAGTATTTT.

About this clonotype: Because the CDR3 is missing its conserved closing phenylalanine or tryptophan, this is likely a read error. Here the CDR3 DNA reads TGTGCCAGCAGCGCAACTAGCTACGAGCAGTACCTC. Translation gives CASSATSYEQYL. The chain recombines TRBV5-6 with TRBJ2-7, with D possibly being TRBD2 (5 bases). The CDR3 consists of 12 residues. V was clipped by 4 bases and J by 3 bases, with 8 bases between them. Germline V lookup: CDR1 SGHDT, CDR2 YYEEEE.

The chain employs TRBV5-5 and TRBJ1-1; TRBD1 matches at 7 bases. V lost 5 bases, J lost 1 base, and 5 bases stayed unmatched. This CDR3 spans 14 amino acids. The germline V gene encodes CDR1 SGHKS and CDR2 YYEKEE (reference sequence). This CDR3 is CASSSTGANTEAFF. The CDR3 DNA follows: TGTGCCAGCAGTTCAACAGGGGCGAACACTGAAGCTTTCTTT. Supplemented by reference TRBV5-5 and TRBJ1-1, the full variable domain reads DAGVTQSPTHLIKTRGQQVTLRCSPISGHKSVSWYQQVLGQGPQFIFQYYEKEERGRGNFPDRFSARQFPNYSSELNVNALLLGDSALYLCASSSTGANTEAFFGQGTRLTVV.

The chain carries TRBV29-1 and TRBJ1-2; weak D call: TRBD1 (6 bases). There are 15 residues in the CDR3. The V and J ends lost 0 bases and 0 bases respectively, with 11 bases between them. Per germline, CDR1 SQVTM and CDR2 ANQGSEA. The CDR3 DNA is TGCAGCGTTGAAGATAGGACAGATGCTAACTATGGCTACACCTTC. This encodes CSVEDRTDANYGYTF.

The rearrangement links TRBV29-1 to TRBJ2-7; the D gene is possibly TRBD2 (7 bases). The CDR3 is 14 residues long. CDR1 and CDR2 from the germline V gene are SQVTM and ANQGSEA. Trimming stripped 6 bases from V and 2 bases from J, with 17 bases between. The CDR3 protein is CSVVGGGRAYEQYF. The CDR3 DNA follows: TGCAGCGTGGTGGGGGGGGGGCGCGCCTACGAGCAGTACTTC.

The rearrangement uses TRBV10-2 and TRBJ1-1; possible D gene TRBD1, 5 bases. The germline gives CDR1 WSHSY, CDR2 SAAADI. The CDR3 covers 13 residues. V lost 9 bases, J lost 5 bases, and 16 bases lay in between. Written as DNA, the CDR3 is TGCGCCAGTACGGGACGCCAAGGTACTGAAGCTTTCTTT. This encodes CASTGRQGTEAFF.

V usage is TRBV2 and J usage is TRBJ2-3; the match to TRBD2 covers 8 bases. After removal of 6 bases from V and 0 bases from J, the junction contained 14 bases not matched to a gene. Germline CDR1 SNHLY, CDR2 FYNNEI. There are 18 residues in the CDR3. CDR3 in DNA: TGTGCCAGCAGAGTGGGCTGGCTAGCGGGTCCTAGCACAGATACGCAGTATTTT. This encodes CASRVGWLAGPSTDTQYF.